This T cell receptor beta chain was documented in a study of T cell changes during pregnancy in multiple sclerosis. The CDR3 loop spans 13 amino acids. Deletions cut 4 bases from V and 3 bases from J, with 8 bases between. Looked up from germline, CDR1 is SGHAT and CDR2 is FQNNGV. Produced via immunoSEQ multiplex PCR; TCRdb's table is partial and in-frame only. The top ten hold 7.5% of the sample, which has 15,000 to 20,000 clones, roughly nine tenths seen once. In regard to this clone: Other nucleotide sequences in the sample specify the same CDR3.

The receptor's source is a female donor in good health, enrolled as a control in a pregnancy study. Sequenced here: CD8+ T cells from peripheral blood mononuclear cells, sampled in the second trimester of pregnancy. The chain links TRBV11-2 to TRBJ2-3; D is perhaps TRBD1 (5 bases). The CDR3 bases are TGTGCCAGCAGCTCCCAGGGAACAGATACGCAGTATTTT. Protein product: CASSSQGTDTQYF. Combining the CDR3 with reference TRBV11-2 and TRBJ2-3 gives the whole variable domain EAGVAQSPRYKIIEKRQSVAFWCNPISGHATLYWYQQILGQGPKLLIQFQNNGVVDDSQLPKDRFSAERLKGVDSTLKIQPAKLEDSAVYLCASSSQGTDTQYFGPGTRLTVL.